One T cell receptor beta chain is described in this entry. Germline V gene lookup returns CDR1 SNHLY and CDR2 FYNNEI. V was trimmed by 3 bases and J by 4 bases, leaving 13 bases between them. The CDR3 is 15 amino acids. This sample was taken from a study of T cell changes during pregnancy in multiple sclerosis. Clones were sequenced by immunoSEQ multiplex PCR, and TCRdb holds only the in-frame ones, with some missing. The table has tens of thousands of clones, 92% seen once; the top ten hold roughly 2.8%. The chain joins TRBV2 to TRBJ2-1; possibly TRBD2 for D (6 bases). The source was peripheral blood, collected in the third trimester of pregnancy. The source is a female donor in good health, enrolled as a control in a pregnancy study. The CDR3 region has the DNA TGTGCCAGCAGTGACCCCGGAGGGGATTACAATGAGCAGTTCTTC. Translation: CASSDPGGDYNEQFF.